This record looks at one T cell receptor (beta chain) sequence and its context. Germline CDR1 SGDLS, CDR2 YYNGEE. V gave up 1 base and J gave up 8 bases; unmatched junction bases: 3. CDR3 size: 13 residues. The record originates from a study of blood T cell repertoires in COVID-19. As for the study in general: Samples taken during acute and convalescent COVID-19 were collected in the United States, Italy and Spain. PBMCs, B-cell-depleted T cells, or T cells were the source of the cDNA or gDNA that made up the material.

Profiled with immunoSEQ multiplex PCR; TCRdb holds only in-frame clones, not every one. The sample carries about 98,000 clones, roughly 80% recorded once. Sample: peripheral blood. J is TRBJ1-2 and V is TRBV9; TRBD1 matches at 9 bases. The receptor was derived from a woman older than 75 with acute or convalescent COVID-19. The DNA of the CDR3 is TGTGCCAGCAGCGTAACAGGGGGCTGGGGCTACACCTTC. This translates into CASSVTGGWGYTF. The full variable domain, with the rest looked up from reference TRBV9 and TRBJ1-2, is DSGVTQTPKHLITATGQRVTLRCSPRSGDLSVYWYQQSLDQGLQFLIQYYNGEERAKGNILERFSAQQFPDLHSELNLSSLELGDSALYFCASSVTGGWGYTFGSGTRLTVV.